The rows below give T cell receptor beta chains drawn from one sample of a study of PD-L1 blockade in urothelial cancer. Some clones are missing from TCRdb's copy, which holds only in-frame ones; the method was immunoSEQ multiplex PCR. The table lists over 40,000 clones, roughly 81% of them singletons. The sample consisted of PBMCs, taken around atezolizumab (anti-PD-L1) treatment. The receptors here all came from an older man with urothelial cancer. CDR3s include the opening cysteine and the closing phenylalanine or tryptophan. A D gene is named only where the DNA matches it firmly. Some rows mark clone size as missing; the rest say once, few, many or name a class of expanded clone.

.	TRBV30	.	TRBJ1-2	CAWSAQGQYGYTF	TGTGCCTGGAGCGCCCAGGGTCAATATGGCTACACCTTC
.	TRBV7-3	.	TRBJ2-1	CASSPSNQNNEQFF	TGTGCCAGCAGCCCGTCGAACCAGAACAATGAGCAGTTCTTC
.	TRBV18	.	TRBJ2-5	CASSPSTKGETQYF	TGTGCCAGCTCACCCTCGACAAAAGGAGAGACCCAGTACTTC
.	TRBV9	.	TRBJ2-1	CASSVDVGLRAGKGNNEQFF	TGTGCCAGCAGCGTAGATGTGGGGCTACGAGCTGGAAAGGGGAACAATGAGCAGTTCTTC
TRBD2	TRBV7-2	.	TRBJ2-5	CASSLGLAQETQYF	TGTGCCAGCAGCTTGGGACTAGCCCAAGAGACCCAGTACTTC
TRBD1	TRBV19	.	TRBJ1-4	CASSMTGEAATNEKLFF	TGTGCCAGTAGTATGACAGGGGAGGCCGCAACTAATGAAAAACTGTTTTTT
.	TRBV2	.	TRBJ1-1	CASSETGSNTEAFF	TGTGCCAGCAGTGAGACAGGCTCGAACACTGAAGCTTTCTTT
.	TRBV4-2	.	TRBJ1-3	CASSQEGGRGPGNTIYF	TGTGCCAGCAGCCAAGAGGGGGGTAGGGGCCCTGGAAACACCATATATTTT
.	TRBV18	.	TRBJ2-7	CASSPPGSAYEQYF	TGTGCCAGCTCACCACCCGGGTCGGCCTACGAGCAGTACTTC
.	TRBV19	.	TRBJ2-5	CASSIDSGQETQYF	TGTGCCAGTAGTATAGATAGCGGACAAGAGACCCAGTACTTC
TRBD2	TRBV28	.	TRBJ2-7	CASRDTSGRGYEQYF	TGTGCCAGCAGGGATACTAGCGGGAGGGGCTATGAGCAGTACTTC
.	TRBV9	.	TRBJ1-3	CASSVGSRGTGNTIYF	TGTGCCAGCAGCGTAGGGAGCAGGGGCACTGGAAACACCATATATTTT
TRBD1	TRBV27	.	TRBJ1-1	CASSWTGVNTEAFF	TGTGCCAGCAGTTGGACAGGGGTGAACACTGAAGCTTTCTTT
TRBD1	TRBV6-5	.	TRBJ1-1	CASSYSLQGARAFF	TGTGCCAGCAGTTATTCACTACAGGGGGCCCGAGCTTTCTTT
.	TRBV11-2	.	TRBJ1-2	CASRYPGRANYGYTF	TGTGCCAGCAGATATCCCGGGAGAGCTAACTATGGCTACACCTTC
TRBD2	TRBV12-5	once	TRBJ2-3	CASGTSADTQYF	TGTGCTAGTGGTACTAGCGCAGATACGCAGTATTTT
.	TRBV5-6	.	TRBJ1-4	CASSLTGTNEKLFF	TGTGCCAGCAGCTTGACAGGGACTAATGAAAAACTGTTTTTT
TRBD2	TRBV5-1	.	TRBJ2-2	CASCLAGADTGELFF	TGCGCCAGCTGCCTCGCGGGAGCGGACACCGGGGAGCTGTTTTTT
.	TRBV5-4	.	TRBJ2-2	CASRMSGRGTGELFF	TGTGCCAGCAGGATGAGCGGAAGGGGGACCGGGGAGCTGTTTTTT
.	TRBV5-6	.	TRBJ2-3	CASSLILGRRDTQYF	TGTGCCAGCAGCTTGATTCTGGGGCGCAGAGATACGCAGTATTTT
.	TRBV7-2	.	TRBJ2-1	CASSSPGIYNEQFF	TGTGCCAGCAGCTCCCCGGGGATCTACAATGAGCAGTTCTTC
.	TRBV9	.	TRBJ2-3	CASSVRTNPPDTQYF	TGTGCCAGCAGCGTCCGGACTAACCCGCCTGATACGCAGTATTTT
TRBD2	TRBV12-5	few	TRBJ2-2	CASGLGRGLAGGETGELFF	TGTGCTAGTGGTTTGGGAAGAGGACTAGCGGGAGGGGAGACCGGGGAGCTGTTTTTT
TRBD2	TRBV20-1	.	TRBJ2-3	CSAISSGSAYF	TGCAGTGCGATCAGTAGCGGGTCTGCGTATTTT
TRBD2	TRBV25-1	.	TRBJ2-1	CASSKGLEYEQFF	TGTGCCAGCTCCAAAGGACTAGAGTATGAGCAGTTCTTC
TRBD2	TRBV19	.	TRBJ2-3	CASSRTSGLLDTQYF	TGTGCCAGTAGTAGGACTAGCGGGCTTCTGGATACGCAGTATTTT
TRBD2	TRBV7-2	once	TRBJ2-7	CASTPTSGRAGVQYF	TGTGCCAGCACCCCGACTAGCGGGAGGGCCGGTGTTCAGTACTTC
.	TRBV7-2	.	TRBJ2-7	CASSRTSLTYEQYF	TGTGCCAGCAGCCGAACCAGTCTTACCTACGAGCAGTACTTC
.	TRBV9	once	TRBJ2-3	CASSVGLAQSDTQYF	TGTGCCAGCAGCGTAGGGCTAGCACAATCAGATACGCAGTATTTT
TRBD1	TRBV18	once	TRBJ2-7	CASSSKYRGLYEQYF	TGTGCCAGCTCATCAAAATACAGGGGGCTCTACGAGCAGTACTTC
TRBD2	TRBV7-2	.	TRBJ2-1	CASSRSGMNEQFF	TGTGCCAGCAGCCGTAGCGGGATGAATGAGCAGTTCTTC
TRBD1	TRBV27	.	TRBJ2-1	CASRLTGVPYNEQFF	TGTGCCAGCAGACTCACAGGGGTCCCCTACAATGAGCAGTTCTTC
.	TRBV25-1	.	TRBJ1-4	CASSESGLGEKLFF	TGTGCCAGCAGTGAATCGGGACTTGGAGAAAAACTGTTTTTT
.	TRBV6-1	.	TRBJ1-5	CASSEERGQPQHF	TGTGCCAGCAGTGAAGAAAGGGGACAGCCCCAGCATTTT
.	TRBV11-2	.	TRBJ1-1	CASSASGRGGTEAFF	TGTGCCAGCAGCGCTTCGGGACGGGGGGGCACTGAAGCTTTCTTT
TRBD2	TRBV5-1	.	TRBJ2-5	CASSLVSGEETQYF	TGCGCCAGCAGCTTGGTTAGCGGGGAAGAGACCCAGTACTTC
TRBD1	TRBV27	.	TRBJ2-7	CASQPGQGASEQYF	TGTGCCAGCCAACCCGGACAGGGGGCATCCGAGCAGTACTTC
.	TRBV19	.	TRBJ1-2	CASSIVTGGYGYTF	TGTGCCAGTAGTATTGTGACGGGGGGCTATGGCTACACCTTC
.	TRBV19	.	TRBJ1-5	CASSRGQSNQPQHF	TGTGCCAGTAGTAGAGGCCAAAGCAATCAGCCCCAGCATTTT
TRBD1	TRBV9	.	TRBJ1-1	CASSGSRGQGAGAFF	TGTGCCAGCAGCGGATCCCGGGGACAGGGGGCGGGTGCTTTCTTT
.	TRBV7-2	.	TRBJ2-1	CASKRSSYNEQFF	TGTGCCAGCAAACGGAGCTCCTACAATGAGCAGTTCTTC
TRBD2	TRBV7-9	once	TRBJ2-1	CASSTTSGASYNEQFF	TGTGCCAGCAGCACCACCAGCGGGGCTTCCTACAATGAGCAGTTCTTC
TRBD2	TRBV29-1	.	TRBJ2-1	CSVTLGTSFNEQFF	TGCAGCGTCACCTTAGGGACTAGTTTCAATGAGCAGTTCTTC
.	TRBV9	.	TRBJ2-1	CASSVGVSAAYNEQFF	TGTGCCAGCAGCGTAGGGGTGAGCGCGGCCTACAATGAGCAGTTCTTC
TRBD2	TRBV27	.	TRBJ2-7	CASSLRGGSPGEQYF	TGTGCCAGCAGTTTAAGGGGCGGGAGTCCGGGCGAGCAGTACTTC
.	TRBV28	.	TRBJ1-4	CASSLARGEKLFF	TGTGCCAGCAGTTTGGCCAGGGGTGAAAAACTGTTTTTT